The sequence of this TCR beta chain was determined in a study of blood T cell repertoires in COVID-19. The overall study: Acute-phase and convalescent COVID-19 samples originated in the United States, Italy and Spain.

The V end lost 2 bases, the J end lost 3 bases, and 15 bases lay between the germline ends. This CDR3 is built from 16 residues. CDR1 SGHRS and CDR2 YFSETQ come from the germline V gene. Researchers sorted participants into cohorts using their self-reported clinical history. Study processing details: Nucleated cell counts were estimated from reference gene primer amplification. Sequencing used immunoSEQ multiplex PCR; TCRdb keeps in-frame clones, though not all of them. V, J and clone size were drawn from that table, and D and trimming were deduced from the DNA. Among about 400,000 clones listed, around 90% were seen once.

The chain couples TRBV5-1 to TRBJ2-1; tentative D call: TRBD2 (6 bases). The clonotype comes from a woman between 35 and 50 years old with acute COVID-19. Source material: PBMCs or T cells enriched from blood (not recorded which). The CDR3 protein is CASSLTPGLGYNEQFF. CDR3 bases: TGCGCCAGCAGCTTAACTCCGGGACTGGGCTACAATGAGCAGTTCTTC.